The 6 T cell receptor beta chains below come from one sample, sequenced in a study of cytomegalovirus exposure and HLA in healthy donors. PCR used 60 Vbeta primers and 13 Jbeta primers. Sequencing was performed with immunoSEQ multiplex PCR; in TCRdb, only in-frame clones are kept and a portion is missing. The data show 90,000 to 110,000 clones, about an eighth seen once. Input material: PBMCs. All receptors derive from a man in his forties in good health and CMV-seropositive.

The table lists this clone with a few counts. The chain employs TRBV30 and TRBJ2-5; D is perhaps TRBD1 (5 bases). Germline V gives CDR1 GTSNPN, CDR2 SVGIG (reference sequence). V lost 1 base and J 3 bases, leaving 9 bases between the germline ends. This CDR3 is built from 13 residues. DNA of the CDR3: TGTGCCTGGAGTGGAAAGGACAAAGAGACCCAGTACTTC. It is translated as CAWSGKDKETQYF.

The chain is built from TRBV12-5 and TRBJ2-1; the D gene is possibly TRBD1 (6 bases). Trimming stripped 4 bases from V and 0 bases from J, with 19 bases between. This CDR3 comprises 18 residues. Germline loops: CDR1 LGHNT, CDR2 FRNRAP. The CDR3 here is CASGSVTRADSSYNEQFF. CDR3 coding DNA: TGTGCTAGTGGTTCGGTGACGCGAGCGGACAGCTCCTACAATGAGCAGTTCTTC.

This clone came up a few times. This chain joins TRBV4-1 and TRBJ2-1; 7 nucleotides align to TRBD1. J gave up 6 bases and V 1 base, and 12 bases lay outside the gene matches. CDR1 is MGHRA and CDR2 is YSYEKL in the germline V gene. The CDR3 length is 17 residues. The CDR3 DNA sequence: TGCGCCAGCAGCCAAGGAGGGACAGCCTCATTCGGCAATGAGCAGTTCTTC. It codes for CASSQGGTASFGNEQFF.

The chain employs TRBV5-1 and TRBJ1-1, with unresolved D. The CDR3 has 16 residues. Germline V lookup: CDR1 SGHRS, CDR2 YFSETQ. Trimming left V 1 base short and J 5 bases short, with 18 bases between. CDR3 loop: CASSLLGTVGRTEAFF. The CDR3 DNA sequence: TGCGCCAGCAGCTTGTTAGGCACAGTTGGGAGGACTGAAGCTTTCTTT.

The V call is TRBV28, the J call TRBJ1-5; D possibly corresponds to TRBD1 (6 bases). There are 16 residues in the CDR3. V lost 6 bases and J 5 bases, leaving 20 bases between the germline ends. CDR1 is MDHEN and CDR2 is SYDVKM in the germline V gene. The CDR3 loop is CASRIITGSRYQPQHF. The CDR3, as DNA: TGTGCCAGCAGGATTATCACAGGGAGTAGATATCAGCCCCAGCATTTT.

The chain uses TRBV27 and TRBJ2-7; TRBD2 agrees at 11 bases. The J segment lost 5 bases and the V segment lost 2 bases, leaving 17 bases of the junction unmatched. The CDR3 length is 19 residues. Looked up from germline, CDR1 is MNHEY and CDR2 is SMNVEV (reference sequence). In DNA form, the CDR3 reads TGTGCCAGCAGTTTACGTCGACTTGAACTAGCGGGAGTCCCCAACGAGCAGTACTTC. Translating it yields CASSLRRLELAGVPNEQYF.